One and the same sample provided the 31 T cell receptor beta chains below, sequenced in a study of T-cell memory formation after mild COVID-19. TCRdb passed the 5' RACE reads through MiXCR, listing each CDR3 protein once. The sample carries 200,000 to 300,000 distinct CDR3 sequences, roughly a sixth recorded once. The specimen sequenced was PBMCs or a T cell subset sorted from them (not recorded which). These receptors all come from a man between 18 and 29 years old who had mild COVID-19 (a few samples of this study predate the infection). Cell type and time point are not known.

The chain carries TRBV4-3 and TRBJ2-3; D could derive from TRBD1 or TRBD2 (6 bases each). Germline CDR1 is LGHNA and CDR2 is YSLEER. V dropped 4 bases and J dropped 3 bases, with 14 bases sitting between them. The CDR3 runs 15 residues. This chain's CDR3 is CASSPRGAVTDTQYF. The CDR3 DNA follows: TGCGCCAGCAGCCCGAGGGGGGCGGTGACAGATACGCAGTATTTT.

The genes are TRBV9 and TRBJ2-2; 7 bases are a match to TRBD1. The CDR3 totals 17 residues. J was trimmed by 0 bases and V by 1 base; bases with no gene match: 6. Germline V gene sequence: CDR1 SGDLS, CDR2 YYNGEE. The CDR3 loop is CASSVSSGTANTGELFF. CDR3 nucleotides: TGTGCCAGCAGCGTATCGTCCGGGACAGCGAACACCGGGGAGCTGTTTTTT.

The CDR3 DNA reads as TGTGCCAGCAGCTTAGGACAGGGTAGCCGTGGGGGCTACACCTTC. It specifies CASSLGQGSRGGYTF. The chain recombines TRBV11-2 with TRBJ1-2; TRBD1 aligns across 7 bases. Germline lookup yields CDR1 SGHAT and CDR2 FQNNGV. CDR3 size: 15 residues. V gave up 1 base and J gave up 8 bases; unmatched junction bases: 10.

In this sample, this clonotype turned up a few times. V is TRBV29-1 and J is TRBJ2-1; no reliable D call. Germline values: CDR1 SQVTM, CDR2 ANQGSEA. V lost 4 bases, J lost 5 bases, and 15 bases lay in between. The CDR3 has 14 residues. The chain's CDR3 is CSVGELRQDNEQFF. The CDR3 coding sequence is TGCAGCGTTGGAGAGTTGAGGCAGGACAATGAGCAGTTCTTC.

The chain links TRBV9 to TRBJ1-3, with D possibly TRBD1 on 5 matching bases. V shed 0 bases and J shed 0 bases, with 10 bases lying between them. The CDR3 covers 16 residues. Germline V lookup: CDR1 SGDLS, CDR2 YYNGEE. CDR3 DNA: TGTGCCAGCAGCGTAGACTGGGGGGACTCTGGAAACACCATATATTTT. This gives the protein CASSVDWGDSGNTIYF.

The table lists this clonotype with a count of one. The V gene is TRBV23-1, the J gene TRBJ2-3; a possible D gene is TRBD2 (5 bases). TRBV23-1 is marked as an open reading frame, function uncertain. CDR3 length: 15 amino acids. V lost 4 bases to trimming and J lost 0 bases, with 11 bases between them. The CDR3 region has the DNA TGCGCCAGCAGTCCGAGGGTTACTAGCACAGATACGCAGTATTTT. Amino acid sequence: CASSPRVTSTDTQYF.

CDR3 DNA: TGTGCCAGCAGCCGTCCCCTCCGGACCCAGGGGGAAGAGACCCAGTACTTC. This translates into CASSRPLRTQGEETQYF. The chain links TRBV7-6 to TRBJ2-5; 7 bases align to TRBD1. The CDR3 extends over 17 amino acids. V shed 5 bases and J 3 bases; nucleotides not matched to a gene: 15. Germline V CDR1 and CDR2: SGHVS, FNYEAQ.

This clonotype was recorded a few times. The gene calls are TRBV9 and TRBJ1-3; D not resolved. CDR1 and CDR2 (germline): SGDLS, YYNGEE. V was shortened by 2 bases and J by 2 bases, with 8 bases between the two germline ends. This CDR3 is 14 amino acids long. The CDR3 DNA reads as TGTGCCAGCAGCGTGCTATCGGCTGGAAACACCATATATTTT. Encoded protein: CASSVLSAGNTIYF.

The chain is built from TRBV29-1 and TRBJ2-3; D ambiguous. The germline V and J ends were trimmed by 5 bases and 4 bases, with 16 bases remaining between them. This CDR3 has 14 amino acids. CDR1 is SQVTM, CDR2 ANQGSEA, per germline. The DNA for the CDR3 is TGCAGCGTTCTCTTGCCTCCCGGATCAGATACGCAGTATTTT. Its protein is CSVLLPPGSDTQYF.

The rearrangement links TRBV30 to TRBJ1-5, with D unresolved. Trimming took 0 bases from V and 4 from J, leaving 7 bases between them. Germline values: CDR1 GTSNPN, CDR2 SVGIG (reference sequence). The CDR3 length is 13 residues. This CDR3 reads CAWSVWENQPQHF. The CDR3 DNA reads TGTGCCTGGAGTGTTTGGGAGAATCAGCCCCAGCATTTT.

This clonotype was counted between two and nine times. V and J are TRBV29-1 and TRBJ2-3; tentatively, D is TRBD2 (5 bases). Per germline, CDR1 SQVTM and CDR2 ANQGSEA. This CDR3 spans 12 amino acids. Trimming took off 5 bases at V and 3 bases at J, with 9 bases between the two ends. The CDR3 coding sequence is TGCAGCGTTCTTCCGGGGACAGATACGCAGTATTTT. Encoded protein: CSVLPGTDTQYF.

The chain carries TRBV6-5 and TRBJ2-1; D not resolved. The V and J ends lost 4 bases and 7 bases respectively, with 11 bases between them. CDR1 is MNHEY, CDR2 SVGAGI, per germline. This CDR3 has 13 amino acids. The CDR3 DNA sequence: TGTGCCAGCAGTTCTGGGTGGGGAAATGAGCAGTTCTTC. Amino acids: CASSSGWGNEQFF.

The chain has TRBV18 and TRBJ2-5; D possibly corresponds to TRBD2 (5 bases). Germline V gene lookup returns CDR1 KGHSH and CDR2 LQKENI. The CDR3 is 18 residues long. V lost 5 bases, J lost 0 bases, and 22 bases lay in between. This CDR3 reads CASSANGPSGAYQETQYF. CDR3 DNA: TGTGCCAGCTCAGCGAACGGCCCCAGCGGTGCCTACCAAGAGACCCAGTACTTC.

The chain uses TRBV29-1 and TRBJ1-5; D might be TRBD1 (5 bases). With 6 bases removed from V and 5 bases from J, the gap between germline ends came to 17 bases. The CDR3 contains 14 residues. Per germline, CDR1 SQVTM and CDR2 ANQGSEA. CDR3 nucleotides: TGCAGCGTCCGGGACCCCGGGGAGGATCAGCCCCAGCATTTT. It encodes CSVRDPGEDQPQHF.

A few counts support this clonotype. The genes are TRBV12-3 or TRBV12-4 and TRBJ2-3, with a possible D match to TRBD1 (6 bases). The CDR3 is 15 residues long. V lost 4 bases and J lost 3, with 14 bases in between. The CDR3 DNA is TGTGCCAGCAGTTACCGGGTTCAGGGGACAGATACGCAGTATTTT. Protein: CASSYRVQGTDTQYF.

This chain links TRBV12-3 or TRBV12-4 with TRBJ2-1; tentative D call: TRBD1 (6 bases). V shed 6 bases and J shed 8 bases, with 17 bases lying between them. This CDR3 comprises 14 residues. The CDR3 reads CASSSRGLGDEQFF. DNA for the CDR3: TGTGCCAGCAGCTCCAGGGGATTAGGCGATGAGCAGTTCTTC.

This clonotype turned up a few times. The chain couples TRBV9 to TRBJ2-3, with a weak D call TRBD2 (6 bases). V lost 3 bases and J 2 bases, leaving 13 bases between the germline ends. Germline-derived CDR1 and CDR2 are SGDLS and YYNGEE. The CDR3 contains 15 residues. The CDR3 DNA reads as TGTGCCAGCAGCGCGTGGGGCGGGGACACAGATACGCAGTATTTT. Translation: CASSAWGGDTDTQYF.

The V and J genes are TRBV24-1 and TRBJ2-3; D is uncertain. V was pared by 7 bases and J by 0 bases, with 7 bases between. The CDR3 is 13 amino acids. Per germline, CDR1 KGHDR and CDR2 SFDVKD. The CDR3 bases are TGTGCCACCAGGGCCGCTAGCACAGATACGCAGTATTTT. As protein: CATRAASTDTQYF.

This clonotype was counted a few times. This rearrangement joins TRBV5-1 to TRBJ2-5, with D perhaps TRBD2 (5 bases). V lost 0 bases and J lost 5, with 14 bases in between. The CDR3 sequence is 15 residues long. Looked up from germline, CDR1 is SGHRS and CDR2 is YFSETQ. The CDR3 reads CASSLVSEEWETQYF. Written as DNA, the CDR3 is TGCGCCAGCAGCTTGGTGTCGGAGGAGTGGGAGACCCAGTACTTC. The full variable domain, with the rest looked up from reference TRBV5-1 and TRBJ2-5, is KAGVTQTPRYLIKTRGQQVTLSCSPISGHRSVSWYQQTPGQGLQFLFEYFSETQRNKGNFPGRFSGRQFSNSRSEMNVSTLELGDSALYLCASSLVSEEWETQYFGPGTRLLVL.

The chain employs TRBV6-2 or TRBV6-3 and TRBJ2-5; D is unclear. Trimming left V 2 bases short and J 5 bases short, with 12 bases between. The CDR3 contains 14 residues. Germline CDR1 and CDR2: MNHEY and SVGEGT. The CDR3 here is CASSYPGPSETQYF. For the CDR3, the DNA is TGTGCCAGCAGTTACCCAGGACCATCGGAGACCCAGTACTTC.

There are a few counts of this clonotype. This rearrangement joins TRBV6-6 to TRBJ1-2; a possible D gene is TRBD1 (6 bases). Trimming took 4 bases from V and 8 from J, leaving 14 bases between them. The CDR3 is 13 amino acids. Germline CDR1 is MNHNY and CDR2 is SVGAGI (reference sequence). CDR3 amino acids: CASSSNRVAGYTF. In DNA, the CDR3 is TGTGCCAGCAGTTCTAACAGGGTTGCGGGCTACACCTTC.

The V call is TRBV12-3 or TRBV12-4, the J call TRBJ2-7; D may correspond to TRBD1 or TRBD2 (5 bases each). The V and J ends lost 6 bases and 7 bases respectively, with 16 bases between them. The CDR3 is 13 residues long. The CDR3 protein is CASSSGTRREQYV. The CDR3 DNA follows: TGTGCCAGCAGCTCCGGGACCCGTCGAGAGCAGTACGTC.

Only a few counts were recorded for this clonotype. This chain connects TRBV5-1 to TRBJ2-3; 7 bases line up with TRBD1. V gave up 3 bases and J gave up 1 base; unmatched junction bases: 8. This CDR3 comprises 16 residues. Germline V CDR1 and CDR2: SGHRS, YFSETQ. The CDR3 here is CASSSRGQRGTDTQYF. The CDR3 DNA is TGCGCCAGCAGCTCCCGGGGACAGAGGGGCACAGATACGCAGTATTTT.

This clonotype has just a few counts. This chain joins TRBV4-2 and TRBJ2-2; D ambiguous. The V end lost 2 bases, the J end lost 0 bases, and 7 bases lay between the germline ends. Germline V gene data show CDR1 as LGHNA and CDR2 as YNFKEQ. The CDR3 length is 15 residues. The CDR3 here is CASSQFITNTGELFF. In nucleotides, the CDR3 is TGTGCCAGCAGCCAATTTATCACGAACACCGGGGAGCTGTTTTTT.

CDR3 amino acids: CASSQEKRGPEVGQYF. In DNA, the CDR3 is TGCGCCAGCAGCCAAGAGAAGCGGGGGCCAGAGGTGGGCCAGTACTTC. This sequence joins TRBV4-3 and TRBJ2-5, with 8 bases fitting TRBD2. The J segment lost 10 bases and the V segment lost 0 bases, leaving 13 bases of the junction unmatched. The CDR3 runs to 16 residues. Germline V CDR1 and CDR2: LGHNA, YSLEER.

This clonotype showed up many times. The chain is built from TRBV19 and TRBJ1-2; 7 bases are shared with TRBD1. Trimming cost V 2 bases and J 3 bases; bases outside gene matches: 6. The V gene's germline CDR1 is LNHDA and CDR2 SQIVND (reference sequence). The length of the CDR3 is 15 residues. The DNA for the CDR3 is TGTGCCAGTAGTATATCATCTCAGGGGGACTATGGCTACACCTTC. It encodes CASSISSQGDYGYTF. Supplemented by reference TRBV19 and TRBJ1-2, the full variable domain reads DGGITQSPKYLFRKEGQNVTLSCEQNLNHDAMYWYRQDPGQGLRLIYYSQIVNDFQKGDIAEGYSVSREKKESFPLTVTSAQKNPTAFYLCASSISSQGDYGYTFGSGTRLTVV.

There are a few counts of this clonotype. The chain employs TRBV6-6 and TRBJ1-3; possibly TRBD1 for D (6 bases). The CDR3 loop spans 15 amino acids. The V gene's germline CDR1 is MNHNY and CDR2 SVGAGI (reference sequence). V was trimmed by 6 bases and J by 4 bases, leaving 16 bases between them. The DNA for the CDR3 is TGTGCCAGCAGGGTACAGGGAACTGGCGGAAACACCATATATTTT. The encoded protein is CASRVQGTGGNTIYF.

V and J are TRBV6-5 and TRBJ1-1; 8 nucleotides align to TRBD1. Germline CDR1 is MNHEY and CDR2 is SVGAGI. This CDR3 region has 13 residues. J lost 7 bases, V lost 5 bases, and 6 bases had no gene match. The CDR3 sequence: CASSRQGTVEAFF. DNA of the CDR3: TGTGCCAGCAGTCGACAGGGGACGGTTGAAGCTTTCTTT.

V gene TRBV27 combines with J gene TRBJ2-7; D is possibly TRBD1 (6 bases). The CDR3 totals 14 residues. Trimming removed 5 bases at V and 4 bases at J, with 15 bases between. CDR1 is MNHEY, CDR2 SMNVEV, per germline (reference sequence). This CDR3 is CASSTYRVAYEQYF. CDR3 bases: TGTGCCAGCAGTACTTACAGGGTGGCGTACGAGCAGTACTTC.

The sample holds a few counts of this clonotype. V gene TRBV6-1 combines with J gene TRBJ2-7; 7 bases agree with TRBD1. CDR3 size: 15 residues. Unmatched junction bases numbered 15, after V lost 6 bases and J lost 7 bases. CDR1 is MNHNS and CDR2 is SASEGT in the germline V gene. DNA for the CDR3: TGTGCCAGCAGGCTGGGACAGTTTCTCTCTGGGGAGCAGTACGTC. Residues: CASRLGQFLSGEQYV.

This clonotype showed up just a few times. This rearrangement joins TRBV20-1 to TRBJ2-7, with D perhaps TRBD2 (5 bases). Per the germline V gene, CDR1 is DFQATT and CDR2 is SNEGSKA (reference sequence). The CDR3 spans 14 residues. V lost 6 bases, J lost 1 base, and 16 bases lay in between. Here the CDR3 DNA reads TGCAGTGCCCCCTCCCCTCGACTATCCTACGAGCAGTACGTC. Amino acid sequence: CSAPSPRLSYEQYV.